These 25 T cell receptor beta chains share one sample of origin, sequenced in a study of lymphopenia after photon versus proton radiotherapy. TCRdb keeps only in-frame clones here, not all; method: immunoSEQ multiplex PCR. The sample gives approximately 40,000 clones, 70% to 90% of which show up once; 10% is in the top ten. This material consisted of peripheral blood, taken from a patient treated with proton-based radiotherapy. The receptors derive from a woman aged 70-85 years with pancreatic cancer. Some clones in this sample may be carry-over from other donors' samples.

J is TRBJ1-2 and V is TRBV10-2; D not certain. The V end lost 5 bases, the J end lost 2 bases, and 9 bases lay between the germline ends. The germline V gene encodes CDR1 WSHSY and CDR2 SAAADI. The CDR3 is made up of 13 amino acids. The CDR3 region has the DNA TGCGCCAGCAGTCCACAGAAAAACTATGGCTACACCTTC. Its protein is CASSPQKNYGYTF.

V is TRBV10-2 and J is TRBJ2-7, with 7 bases identical to TRBD2. The CDR3 is 14 residues long. V lost 2 bases to trimming and J lost 2 bases; unmatched junction nucleotides: 3. Per germline, CDR1 WSHSY and CDR2 SAAADI. The CDR3 nucleotides read TGCGCCAGCAGTGAGACGGGACTAACCTACGAGCAGTACTTC. As protein: CASSETGLTYEQYF.

This chain uses TRBV11-2 with TRBJ1-1; a weak D match, TRBD1 (6 bases). This CDR3 region has 14 residues. The germline gives CDR1 SGHAT, CDR2 FQNNGV. V was cut by 1 base and J by 5 bases, with 11 bases left in between. CDR3 protein: CASSLVRTATEAFF. DNA for the CDR3: TGTGCCAGCAGCTTAGTTCGGACAGCGACTGAAGCTTTCTTT.

The V and J genes are TRBV30 and TRBJ2-2; TRBD2 is a possible D gene (6 bases). The CDR3 is 12 amino acids. Germline V gene data show CDR1 as GTSNPN and CDR2 as SVGIG (reference sequence). The DNA of the CDR3 is TGTGCAGGGGAGGAGAACACCGGGGAGCTGTTTTTT. This sequence encodes CAGEENTGELFF.

The rearrangement links TRBV28 to TRBJ1-4; 7 nucleotides line up with TRBD1. Per the germline V gene, CDR1 is MDHEN and CDR2 is SYDVKM. This CDR3 has 20 residues. V shed 6 bases and J 5 bases; nucleotides not matched to a gene: 24. The CDR3 loop is CASRSGGGTARGGKNEKLFF. The CDR3 DNA is TGTGCCAGCAGGTCCGGTGGCGGGACAGCAAGGGGGGGTAAAAATGAAAAACTGTTTTTT.

The chain uses TRBV28 and TRBJ1-5; weak D call: TRBD1 (5 bases). Trimming stripped 5 bases from V and 1 base from J, with 15 bases between. The CDR3 has 16 amino acids. Germline V gene lookup returns CDR1 MDHEN and CDR2 SYDVKM. The CDR3 reads CASSTSWQGSNQPQHF. CDR3 DNA sequence: TGTGCCAGCAGTACATCGTGGCAGGGCAGCAATCAGCCCCAGCATTTT. The complete variable domain, with remaining parts taken from reference TRBV28 and TRBJ1-5, reads DVKVTQSSRYLVKRTGEKVFLECVQDMDHENMFWYRQDPGLGLRLIYFSYDVKMKEKGDIPEGYSVSREKKERFSLILESASTNQTSMYLCASSTSWQGSNQPQHFGDGTRLSIL.

J is TRBJ2-5 and V is TRBV6-5; the D gene is possibly TRBD2 (5 bases). This CDR3 comprises 13 residues. Germline assignment: CDR1 MNHEY and CDR2 SVGAGI. Deletions cut 6 bases from V and 2 bases from J, with 10 bases between. CDR3 region: CASSRRNQETQYF. DNA for the CDR3: TGTGCCAGCAGCAGGAGGAATCAAGAGACCCAGTACTTC.

CDR3 coding DNA: TGTGCCAGCAGCCAGAGGCCTTCCAATGAGCAGTTCTTC. This codes for CASSQRPSNEQFF. The rearrangement links TRBV14 to TRBJ2-1, with D unclear. The CDR3 is 13 residues long. V was pared by 3 bases and J by 6 bases, with 9 bases between. The V gene's germline CDR1 is SGHDN and CDR2 FVKESK.

This clone was found a few times. The V call is TRBV7-8, the J call TRBJ1-4; a weak D match, TRBD1 (5 bases). The CDR3 loop spans 15 amino acids. Trimming took 5 bases from V and 2 from J, leaving 12 bases between them. Germline assignment: CDR1 SGHVS and CDR2 FQNEAQ. Here the CDR3 reads CASSGQGGTNEKLFF. The CDR3 region has the DNA TGTGCCAGCAGCGGCCAGGGAGGCACTAATGAAAAACTGTTTTTT.

This chain links TRBV19 with TRBJ1-4; D is unresolved. Trimming removed 4 bases at V and 5 bases at J, with 8 bases between. The CDR3 loop spans 13 amino acids. The germline CDR1 and CDR2 sequences are LNHDA and SQIVND (reference sequence). The CDR3 region has the DNA TGTGCCAGTAGTAGACTGAAAAATGAAAAACTGTTTTTT. This encodes CASSRLKNEKLFF.

V is TRBV4-3 and J is TRBJ2-1, with 8 bases lining up with TRBD2. The V and J ends lost 0 bases and 13 bases, in that order; junction bases with no gene match: 5. The CDR3 is 13 amino acids. Germline lookup yields CDR1 LGHNA and CDR2 YSLEER. In nucleotides, the CDR3 is TGCGCCAGCAGCCAAGAGCGAGGACTAGCTCAGTTCTTC. It codes for CASSQERGLAQFF.

The rearrangement joins TRBV5-8 to TRBJ2-1, with a weak D call TRBD2 (5 bases). This CDR3 has 12 residues. V lost 2 bases and J lost 8, with 8 bases in between. Germline CDR1 and CDR2: SGHTS and YDEGEE. CDR3 loop: CASSFGGYEQFF. The CDR3 coding sequence is TGTGCCAGCAGCTTCGGAGGCTATGAGCAGTTCTTC.

The rearrangement joins TRBV5-1 to TRBJ1-3; D remains ambiguous. Per germline, CDR1 SGHRS and CDR2 YFSETQ. V was clipped by 0 bases and J by 0 bases, with 7 bases between them. CDR3 length: 15 amino acids. CDR3 sequence reads: CASSLDGSSGNTIYF. Here the CDR3 DNA reads TGCGCCAGCAGCTTGGATGGCTCCTCTGGAAACACCATATATTTT.

CDR3 sequence: CASSSGTDLYGYTF. The CDR3 DNA reads as TGCGCCAGCAGCTCCGGGACTGACCTATATGGCTACACCTTC. The chain combines TRBV5-1 with TRBJ1-2, with a possible D match to TRBD1 (5 bases). CDR3 length: 14 residues. V was pared by 3 bases and J by 5 bases, with 14 bases between. Germline V gives CDR1 SGHRS, CDR2 YFSETQ.

This clone has only one observation. J is TRBJ2-7 and V is TRBV5-1, with a possible D match to TRBD2 (6 bases). Germline CDR1 SGHRS, CDR2 YFSETQ. Trimming took 1 base from V and 2 from J, leaving 13 bases between them. This CDR3 has 15 amino acids. As DNA, the CDR3 is TGCGCCAGCAGCTTGACCACGGGAGTAACCTACGAGCAGTACTTC. This encodes CASSLTTGVTYEQYF.

The rearrangement joins TRBV6-6 to TRBJ1-5, with TRBD1 as a possible D gene (5 bases). This CDR3 has 13 residues. V lost 11 bases, J lost 5 bases, and 16 bases lay in between. Germline CDR1 MNHNY, CDR2 SVGAGI (reference sequence). DNA for the CDR3: TGTGCCGGGACCTCGGACGGAGATCAGCCCCAGCATTTT. Translated: CAGTSDGDQPQHF.

The CDR3 coding sequence is TGTGCCAGCTCACCACCGATGGGCTACGAGCAGTACTTC. Encoded protein: CASSPPMGYEQYF. The J gene is TRBJ2-7, the V gene TRBV18; D call uncertain. V lost 0 bases and J lost 3, with 6 bases in between. Germline V lookup: CDR1 KGHSH, CDR2 LQKENI. The CDR3 loop spans 13 amino acids.

The chain uses TRBV30 and TRBJ2-7; D not certain. Germline V CDR1 and CDR2: GTSNPN, SVGIG (reference sequence). The CDR3 runs to 16 residues. The V end was cut by 6 bases, the J end by 2 bases, with 23 bases between. The CDR3 region is CACTTSREGMTYEQYF. The CDR3 DNA sequence: TGTGCCTGTACGACCTCGCGAGAAGGGATGACCTACGAGCAGTACTTC.

This clone was counted a few times. The sample contains more than one DNA sequence encoding this CDR3. The chain combines TRBV10-1 with TRBJ2-7; 9 nucleotides agree with TRBD1. J gave up 1 base and V 6 bases, and 4 bases lay outside the gene matches. This CDR3 has 14 amino acids. Germline values: CDR1 WNHNN, CDR2 SYGVQD (reference sequence). The CDR3 reads CASSRDRASYEQYF. The CDR3 region has the DNA TGCGCCAGCAGCCGGGACAGGGCTTCCTACGAGCAGTACTTC.

This chain uses TRBV7-9 with TRBJ2-7; the D gene is possibly TRBD2 (5 bases). V was trimmed by 5 bases and J by 2 bases, leaving 16 bases between them. The CDR3 has 15 residues. Germline values: CDR1 SEHNR, CDR2 FQNEAQ (reference sequence). CDR3: CASSPDLSLTYEQYF. The CDR3 coding sequence is TGTGCCAGCAGCCCGGACTTATCCTTAACCTACGAGCAGTACTTC.

The chain links TRBV7-2 to TRBJ1-3; no firm D call. CDR1 and CDR2 from the germline V gene are SGHTA and FQGNSA. This CDR3 contains 16 residues. Trimming removed 0 bases at V and 0 bases at J, with 9 bases between. CDR3 sequence: CASSLAQLASGNTIYF. For the CDR3, the DNA is TGTGCCAGCAGCTTAGCGCAGTTGGCCTCTGGAAACACCATATATTTT.

This clone was picked up one time. The gene calls are TRBV7-8 and TRBJ1-5; 8 bases are a match to TRBD1. Per germline, CDR1 SGHVS and CDR2 FQNEAQ. The CDR3 covers 15 residues. The trim removed 5 bases at V and 6 bases at J, leaving 9 bases unmatched. CDR3 DNA: TGTGCCAGCAGCGTACAGGGGGTTCTGGGTCAGCCCCAGCATTTT. Translation: CASSVQGVLGQPQHF.

The gene calls are TRBV15 and TRBJ1-2, with a tentative D call TRBD1 (5 bases). The CDR3 totals 12 residues. Trimming pared 5 bases from V and 11 bases from J, leaving 15 bases between. The germline V gene has CDR1 LNHNV and CDR2 YYDKDF (reference sequence). The CDR3: CATSFRQGTYTF. The CDR3 nucleotides are TGTGCCACCAGCTTTCGGCAGGGAACTTACACCTTC.

The V and J genes are TRBV6-6 and TRBJ2-1, with D perhaps TRBD1 (7 bases). The V and J ends lost 6 bases and 4 bases respectively, with 10 bases between them. Germline loops: CDR1 MNHNY, CDR2 SVGAGI (reference sequence). The CDR3 contains 13 residues. The CDR3 DNA reads as TGTGCCAGCAGGGAGGGACAGTACAATGAGCAGTTCTTC. Its translation: CASREGQYNEQFF.

The chain has TRBV11-2 and TRBJ1-1; no clear D gene. Germline assignment: CDR1 SGHAT and CDR2 FQNNGV. The CDR3 length is 13 residues. With 1 base removed from V and 4 bases from J, the gap between germline ends came to 7 bases. The CDR3 here is CASSLVEVTEAFF. In DNA, the CDR3 is TGTGCCAGCAGCTTAGTGGAGGTCACTGAAGCTTTCTTT. Combining the CDR3 with reference TRBV11-2 and TRBJ1-1 gives the whole variable domain EAGVAQSPRYKIIEKRQSVAFWCNPISGHATLYWYQQILGQGPKLLIQFQNNGVVDDSQLPKDRFSAERLKGVDSTLKIQPAKLEDSAVYLCASSLVEVTEAFFGQGTRLTVV.